The 11 T cell receptor beta chains below were found in one sample sequenced in a study of cytomegalovirus exposure and HLA in healthy donors. PCR employed 60 Vbeta and 13 Jbeta primers. The method was immunoSEQ multiplex PCR; TCRdb's version includes in-frame clones alone and lacks a portion of them. Of around 110,000 clones listed, over 75% were seen once; the top ten hold 3.6%. The sequenced sample was PBMCs. All receptors come from a man aged 55 to 69 in good health and CMV-seronegative.

The V call is TRBV5-1, the J call TRBJ2-1; perhaps TRBD2 as D (5 bases). The V gene's germline CDR1 is SGHRS and CDR2 YFSETQ. The V and J ends lost 1 base and 1 base respectively, with 12 bases between them. The CDR3 contains 16 residues. CDR3 sequence (DNA): TGCGCCAGCAGCTTGAGTCGTCTAGCATCCTACAATGAGCAGTTCTTC. Its protein product is CASSLSRLASYNEQFF.

The chain couples TRBV7-9 to TRBJ2-3; 9 positions match TRBD2. The CDR3 covers 16 residues. J was trimmed by 2 bases and V by 1 base; bases with no gene match: 4. Germline lookup yields CDR1 SEHNR and CDR2 FQNEAQ (reference sequence). The CDR3: CASSLGLAGITDTQYF. CDR3 DNA sequence: TGTGCCAGCAGCTTAGGGCTAGCGGGGATCACAGATACGCAGTATTTT.

The chain joins TRBV5-1 to TRBJ1-1, with 7 bases lining up with TRBD1. This CDR3 is 15 amino acids long. The junction had 7 bases not matched to a gene; V was cut back by 3 bases and J by 2 bases. Germline V CDR1 and CDR2: SGHRS, YFSETQ. The CDR3 DNA follows: TGCGCCAGCAGCTACAAACAGGGGTTTAACACTGAAGCTTTCTTT. Its translation: CASSYKQGFNTEAFF.

The chain is built from TRBV21-1 and TRBJ1-2. TRBV21-1 is termed a pseudogene. This CDR3 comprises 14 residues. The CDR3: CASSARRGNYGYTF. The CDR3 bases are TGTGCCAGCAGCGCGCGACGGGGGAACTATGGCTACACCTTC.

V usage is TRBV7-2 and J usage is TRBJ2-7, with D uncertain. Germline lookup yields CDR1 SGHTA and CDR2 FQGNSA. The CDR3 length is 14 residues. Deletions cut 1 base from V and 4 bases from J, with 11 bases between. This CDR3 reads CASSLVPGAYEQYV. CDR3 DNA sequence: TGTGCCAGCAGCTTAGTCCCAGGCGCATACGAGCAGTACGTC.

The CDR3 spells CASRRPGGETQYF. The CDR3 region has the DNA TGTGCCAGCAGGCGACCGGGGGGAGAGACCCAGTACTTC. The rearrangement joins TRBV6-5 to TRBJ2-5, with 7 bases identical to TRBD2. Germline assignment: CDR1 MNHEY and CDR2 SVGAGI. The CDR3 consists of 13 residues. Trimming removed 6 bases from V and 4 bases from J; junction bases left unmatched: 5.

The rearrangement links TRBV9 to TRBJ1-5; no definite D call. This CDR3 spans 14 amino acids. V was cut by 0 bases and J by 4 bases, with 8 bases left in between. Germline values: CDR1 SGDLS, CDR2 YYNGEE. The CDR3 sequence: CASSVEGGNQPQHF. CDR3 nucleotide sequence: TGTGCCAGCAGCGTAGAGGGAGGAAATCAGCCCCAGCATTTT.

The chain uses TRBV2 and TRBJ2-7; a weak D match, TRBD1 (6 bases). In germline, CDR1 is SNHLY, CDR2 FYNNEI. V shed 10 bases and J shed 7 bases, with 20 bases lying between them. The CDR3 contains 13 residues. CDR3 residues: CATSGQTPREQYF. CDR3 coding DNA: TGTGCCACCAGCGGACAGACGCCTAGGGAGCAGTACTTC. Complete variable domain (other parts from reference TRBV2 and TRBJ2-7): EPEVTQTPSHQVTQMGQEVILRCVPISNHLYFYWYRQILGQKVEFLVSFYNNEISEKSEIFDDQFSVERPDGSNFTLKIRSTKLEDSAMYFCATSGQTPREQYFGPGTRLTVT.

The chain has TRBV11-2 and TRBJ2-2, with D possibly being TRBD2 (6 bases). Between the trimmed V and J ends, which lost 2 bases and 7 bases, there was a span of 8 bases. The CDR3 is 13 residues long. The germline CDR1 and CDR2 sequences are SGHAT and FQNNGV. CDR3 DNA: TGTGCCAGCAGCTTACCGGGGGTCGGGGAGCTGTTTTTT. This sequence encodes CASSLPGVGELFF.

This chain uses TRBV6-5 with TRBJ1-6; TRBD1 matches 8 bases. The length of the CDR3 is 15 residues. The J segment lost 3 bases and the V segment lost 6 bases, leaving 4 bases of the junction unmatched. Per the germline V gene, CDR1 is MNHEY and CDR2 is SVGAGI. CDR3 sequence (DNA): TGTGCCAGCAGCAAAGACAGGGGCTATAATTCACCCCTCCACTTT. Translating gives CASSKDRGYNSPLHF.

The chain couples TRBV30 to TRBJ2-5; D might be TRBD1 (6 bases). This CDR3 is built from 15 residues. Trimming shortened V by 3 bases and J by 3 bases, and 17 bases separated the two germline ends. Per germline, CDR1 GTSNPN and CDR2 SVGIG (reference sequence). CDR3 sequence: CAWRIAGAGKETQYF. The CDR3 bases are TGTGCCTGGAGAATCGCAGGGGCAGGGAAAGAGACCCAGTACTTC.